A selection of T cell receptor beta chains follows, all from one sample in a study of CD8+ T cells in alopecia areata. The data were produced by immunoSEQ multiplex PCR, yet TCRdb's version contains in-frame clones alone and is incomplete. The sample shows 130,000 to 150,000 clones, 65% to 90% of them seen only once. The starting material was CD8+ T cells sorted from blood, obtained at week 4, from a patient treated with tofacitinib. These receptors were obtained from a human donor with alopecia areata. Each CDR3 is given with its conserved first and last residue. Each record gives: J gene, V gene, CDR3 protein.

>TRBJ2-7|TRBV4-1
CASSQGTGSPYEQYF
>TRBJ2-1|TRBV4-3
CASSQTTVRSSYNEQFF
>TRBJ2-1|TRBV9
CASSVTSASYNEQFF
>TRBJ2-7|TRBV27
CASSPGAGGTYEQYF
>TRBJ1-1|TRBV4-1
CASSQDTTWFSEAFF
>TRBJ2-7|TRBV11-1
CASSSPGTYEQYF
>TRBJ2-3|TRBV7-6
CASSLAATDTQYF
>TRBJ2-2|TRBV30
CAWSVGAGTGELFF
>TRBJ2-1|TRBV5-1
CASSLHGGAYNEQFF
>TRBJ2-7|TRBV27
CASHRQGASHEQYF
>TRBJ2-3|TRBV7-9
CASSLVAGGTDTQYF
>TRBJ2-7|TRBV7-2
CASSKGYEQYF
>TRBJ2-5|TRBV19
CASSMSPSHRGPQYF
>TRBJ2-2|TRBV4-1
CASSQLPSGANTGELFF
>TRBJ2-3|TRBV29-1
CSVEGESTDTQYF
>TRBJ2-2|TRBV30
CAWSIGGYTGELFF
>TRBJ2-3|TRBV4-1
CASSLSGTPVTDTQYF